One and the same sample provided the 4 T cell receptor beta chains below, sequenced in a study of blood T cells in healthy people across ages. A second PCR, run for roughly 7 to 12 cycles, used a sample-barcoded 5' primer plus a J-beta primer mix. Each CDR3 protein gets one entry after TCRdb re-called the 5' RACE reads with MiXCR. The repertoire has hundreds of thousands of distinct CDR3 sequences, roughly 21% of them found once; the top ten carry roughly 3.7%. The sample consisted of blood. These receptors were obtained from a man aged 70-80 years in good health.

V gene TRBV11-2 combines with J gene TRBJ2-5; tentative D call: TRBD2 (6 bases). Germline values: CDR1 SGHAT, CDR2 FQNNGV. V was trimmed by 4 bases and J by 5 bases, leaving 11 bases between them. CDR3 length equals 13 residues. CDR3 protein: CASSSYGGETQYF. In nucleotides, the CDR3 is TGTGCCAGCAGCTCCTATGGAGGGGAGACCCAGTACTTC.

This clonotype has a handful of counts. This sequence joins TRBV28 and TRBJ2-2; TRBD2 aligns across 8 bases. This CDR3 is built from 15 residues. Germline V CDR1 and CDR2: MDHEN, SYDVKM. The V segment lost 6 bases and the J segment 6 bases; nucleotides outside the gene matches: 9. This CDR3 reads CASRLSGRTAGELFF. Written as DNA, the CDR3 is TGTGCCAGCAGGCTAAGCGGGAGAACGGCCGGGGAGCTGTTTTTT.

This clonotype has only a few counts. The chain combines TRBV20-1 with TRBJ2-5, with 7 positions matching TRBD2. The J call is in doubt because the DNA end fits TRBJ2-1 better. CDR1 and CDR2 from the germline V gene are DFQATT and SNEGSKA (reference sequence). The CDR3 loop spans 13 amino acids. DNA for the CDR3: TGCAGTGCCGACGAAGCGGGATACAATGAGCAGTTCTTC. This sequence encodes CSADEAGYNEQFF.

This clonotype came up a few times. A read error may produce the germline difference seen at one junction end. J is TRBJ2-5 and V is TRBV7-7; D uncertain. Per the germline V gene, CDR1 is SSHAT and CDR2 is FNYEAQ (reference sequence). This CDR3 region has 15 residues. This chain's CDR3 is CASSRGRVRQETQYF. The CDR3 DNA reads as TGTGCTAGCAGCCGTGGAAGGGTGCGGCAAGAGACCCAGTACTTC.